The TCR beta chain described here comes from a study of cytomegalovirus exposure and HLA in healthy donors. The study's findings and limits: Later genetic work tied a missense DCLRE1C variant to beta-chain V and J trimming.

A multiplex PCR was run with 60 Vbeta primers and 13 Jbeta primers. Generated by immunoSEQ multiplex PCR, the TCRdb table keeps only in-frame clones and is missing some. The sample lists more than 85,000 clones; over 8% were seen once. This clone was seen more than once but under ten times. The antigen is not known. The CDR3 length is 12 residues. CDR1 and CDR2 from the germline V gene are SEHNR and FQNEAQ (reference sequence). The V end was cut by 0 bases, the J end by 8 bases, with 5 bases between. This chain uses TRBV7-9 with TRBJ2-1, with D unresolved. Input material: PBMCs. The clonotype was recovered from a man aged 50 to 60 in good health and CMV-seropositive. CDR3 sequence (DNA): TGTGCCAGCAGCTTAGCCCCGTATGAGCAGTTCTTC. Its protein is CASSLAPYEQFF.